This passage covers 24 T cell receptor beta chains from one sample sequenced in a study of cytomegalovirus exposure and HLA in healthy donors. Vbeta (60) and Jbeta (13) primers were used in the PCR. The assay was immunoSEQ multiplex PCR, and TCRdb's table has in-frame clones only and misses some. The table records tens of thousands of clones, over 70% of them present only once. Sequenced input: PBMCs. The receptors come from a man aged 45-65 years in good health and CMV-seronegative.

This clone was counted between two and nine times. V and J are TRBV28 and TRBJ2-7; no clear D gene. This CDR3 spans 16 amino acids. Germline CDR1 is MDHEN and CDR2 is SYDVKM. Trimming removed 5 bases from V and 2 bases from J, with 19 bases in between. In nucleotides, the CDR3 is TGTGCCAGCAGTGGAACAGAATCCCGAGATGCCTACGAGCAGTACTTC. Translation gives CASSGTESRDAYEQYF.

V usage is TRBV9 and J usage is TRBJ1-3, with a weak D call TRBD1 (5 bases). This CDR3 is 16 amino acids long. The V gene's germline CDR1 is SGDLS and CDR2 YYNGEE. V was shortened by 0 bases and J by 0 bases, with 10 bases between the two germline ends. The DNA of the CDR3 is TGTGCCAGCAGCGTAGAGACAGCCTCCTCTGGAAACACCATATATTTT. Protein: CASSVETASSGNTIYF.

This chain uses TRBV28 with TRBJ1-5; 7 bases fit TRBD1. The CDR3 sequence is 14 residues long. With 6 bases clipped from V and 5 bases from J, the junction kept 7 bases outside the gene matches. CDR1 MDHEN and CDR2 SYDVKM come from the germline V gene. CDR3 in amino acids: CASSNGDSYQPQHF. The CDR3 DNA follows: TGTGCCAGCAGCAACGGGGACAGCTATCAGCCCCAGCATTTT. Together with reference TRBV28 and TRBJ1-5, the CDR3 gives the full variable domain: DVKVTQSSRYLVKRTGEKVFLECVQDMDHENMFWYRQDPGLGLRLIYFSYDVKMKEKGDIPEGYSVSREKKERFSLILESASTNQTSMYLCASSNGDSYQPQHFGDGTRLSIL.

This clone was counted only a few times. As DNA, the CDR3 is TGTGCCAGCTCACCCTACCAAATCGACTTACAGGGGGCGCAAGAAGCTTTCTTT. Translated, it gives CASSPYQIDLQGAQEAFF. The V and J genes are TRBV18 and TRBJ1-1, with 9 bases aligning to TRBD1. This CDR3 comprises 18 residues. CDR1 and CDR2 (germline): KGHSH, LQKENI. V lost 3 bases, J lost 8 bases, and 19 bases stayed unmatched.

This sequence joins TRBV4-1 and TRBJ1-1, with a possible D match to TRBD1 (5 bases). There are 14 residues in the CDR3. Trimming removed 4 bases from V and 0 bases from J, with 9 bases in between. Per the germline V gene, CDR1 is MGHRA and CDR2 is YSYEKL. CDR3 in amino acids: CASSPSGMNTEAFF. The DNA of the CDR3 is TGCGCCAGCAGCCCTTCAGGGATGAACACTGAAGCTTTCTTT.

The chain uses TRBV7-2 and TRBJ1-1, with 7 positions matching TRBD1. The CDR3 has 15 amino acids. J lost 1 base, V lost 4 bases, and 6 bases had no gene match. Germline V gives CDR1 SGHTA, CDR2 FQGNSA. The CDR3 spells CASSWATGQNTEAFF. CDR3 in DNA: TGTGCCAGCAGCTGGGCGACAGGGCAGAACACTGAAGCTTTCTTT.

The chain has TRBV5-1 and TRBJ2-5, with 7 bases fitting TRBD1. V was clipped by 3 bases and J by 1 base; unmatched bases: 6. Germline values: CDR1 SGHRS, CDR2 YFSETQ. The CDR3 is 15 residues long. The CDR3 loop reads CASSSQAGGQETQYF. The CDR3 DNA reads as TGCGCCAGCAGCTCGCAGGCAGGGGGCCAAGAGACCCAGTACTTC.

This clone was seen just once. Mismatch with germline at one junction end may stem from a read error. The chain carries TRBV7-9 and TRBJ2-5, with 9 positions matching TRBD2. Germline V gene lookup returns CDR1 SEHNR and CDR2 FQNEAQ (reference sequence). This CDR3 comprises 13 residues. CDR3 amino acids: CSSSHSGRETQYF. Here the CDR3 DNA reads TGTTCCAGCAGTCATAGCGGGAGAGAGACCCAGTACTTC.

This sequence joins TRBV4-3 and TRBJ2-2; D gene uncertain. The V end was cut by 2 bases, the J end by 0 bases, with 10 bases between. The CDR3 is 16 residues long. Germline V CDR1 and CDR2: LGHNA, YSLEER. CDR3: CASSQLGSPNTGELFF. The CDR3 DNA reads TGCGCCAGCAGCCAACTGGGCAGTCCGAACACCGGGGAGCTGTTTTTT.

This chain uses TRBV13 with TRBJ1-2; 7 bases line up with TRBD1. The V and J ends lost 5 bases and 8 bases, in that order; junction bases with no gene match: 11. This CDR3 spans 14 amino acids. Germline-derived CDR1 and CDR2 are PRHDT and FYEKMQ (reference sequence). CDR3 nucleotide sequence: TGTGCCAGCAGCCCCACCCGACAGGGTTACGGCTACACCTTC. Translation gives CASSPTRQGYGYTF.

This chain links TRBV28 with TRBJ2-7; D is ambiguous. The CDR3 runs 13 residues. Per germline, CDR1 MDHEN and CDR2 SYDVKM. Trimming took off 2 bases at V and 5 bases at J, with 10 bases between the two ends. The CDR3: CASSLEVLDEQYF. CDR3 in DNA: TGTGCCAGCAGTTTAGAGGTTTTGGACGAGCAGTACTTC.

The genes are TRBV18 and TRBJ1-1; weak D call: TRBD1 (6 bases). Germline values: CDR1 KGHSH, CDR2 LQKENI. Trimming removed 2 bases from V and 5 bases from J, with 15 bases in between. The CDR3 is made up of 15 amino acids. CDR3 protein: CASSPGGAVKTEAFF. CDR3 DNA: TGTGCCAGCTCACCAGGGGGGGCGGTTAAGACTGAAGCTTTCTTT.

This chain uses TRBV4-1 with TRBJ2-7, with 7 nucleotides matching TRBD1. J lost 2 bases, V lost 3 bases, and 4 bases had no gene match. CDR1 and CDR2 from the germline V gene are MGHRA and YSYEKL. The CDR3 covers 14 residues. CDR3 nucleotides: TGCGCCAGCAGCCATCCGACAGGGACCTACGAGCAGTACTTC. Amino acid sequence: CASSHPTGTYEQYF.

The CDR3 sequence is CASSYSGGRETQYF. The DNA of the CDR3 is TGTGCCAGCAGTTACTCTGGGGGCCGAGAGACCCAGTACTTC. The chain uses TRBV6-5 and TRBJ2-5; D might be TRBD1 (6 bases). The CDR3 loop spans 14 amino acids. Looked up from germline, CDR1 is MNHEY and CDR2 is SVGAGI. The ends were cut back, 0 bases at V and 4 bases at J, with 9 bases in the middle.

The chain couples TRBV2 to TRBJ1-2, with D hard to call. V gave up 4 bases and J gave up 0 bases, with 6 bases separating them. The length of the CDR3 is 13 residues. Germline V lookup: CDR1 SNHLY, CDR2 FYNNEI. CDR3 sequence reads: CASSGQTNYGYTF. The CDR3 DNA is TGTGCCAGCAGTGGGCAGACTAACTATGGCTACACCTTC.

This chain links TRBV4-1 with TRBJ2-3, with a tentative D call TRBD1 (5 bases). The V end lost 2 bases, the J end lost 2 bases, and 20 bases lay between the germline ends. The CDR3 is made up of 18 amino acids. The germline V gene has CDR1 MGHRA and CDR2 YSYEKL. CDR3 region: CASSQRQGIVGNTDTQYF. Here the CDR3 DNA reads TGCGCCAGCAGCCAACGCCAGGGAATCGTGGGAAACACAGATACGCAGTATTTT.

V usage is TRBV19 and J usage is TRBJ2-5; 10 nucleotides match TRBD2. The CDR3 runs to 13 residues. CDR1 and CDR2 from the germline V gene are LNHDA and SQIVND (reference sequence). The V gene end was trimmed by 5 bases and the J gene end by 7 bases; junction bases not matched to a gene: 4. In DNA form, the CDR3 reads TGTGCCAGTAGTGCTAGCGGGGGAGGGACCCAGTACTTC. Translated: CASSASGGGTQYF.

There are a few counts of this clone. The chain combines TRBV14 with TRBJ1-2; D gene ambiguous. There are 13 residues in the CDR3. V was cut by 1 base and J by 7 bases, with 10 bases left in between. CDR1 is SGHDN, CDR2 FVKESK, per germline. Here the CDR3 DNA reads TGTGCCAGCAGCCAAGTAGAGGTCTCTGGCTACACCTTC. As protein: CASSQVEVSGYTF.

The chain combines TRBV5-6 with TRBJ2-7; 10 bases line up with TRBD2. The V gene end was trimmed by 0 bases and the J gene end by 7 bases; junction bases not matched to a gene: 7. The CDR3 is made up of 15 amino acids. The germline V gene encodes CDR1 SGHDT and CDR2 YYEEEE. This CDR3 reads CASSLESSGGGEQYF. The CDR3 nucleotides are TGTGCCAGCAGCTTGGAATCTAGCGGGGGAGGGGAGCAGTACTTC.

This clone was seen a few times. V is TRBV19 and J is TRBJ2-7; TRBD2 is a possible D gene (6 bases). V gave up 6 bases and J gave up 1 base, with 19 bases separating them. Germline values: CDR1 LNHDA, CDR2 SQIVND (reference sequence). The CDR3 has 16 residues. CDR3 coding DNA: TGTGCCAGTAGCCCGTCGGCGGGAAAAAGATCCTACGAGCAGTACTTC. Amino acid sequence: CASSPSAGKRSYEQYF.

This clone has only one observation. V gene TRBV7-2 combines with J gene TRBJ1-2, with TRBD1 identical over 7 bases. The CDR3 is 14 amino acids. The germline CDR1 and CDR2 sequences are SGHTA and FQGNSA. The V gene end was trimmed by 5 bases and the J gene end by 4 bases; junction bases not matched to a gene: 7. The CDR3 bases are TGTGCCAGCAGCCCCGACAGGGCTGGCTATGGCTACACCTTC. It encodes CASSPDRAGYGYTF.

The chain carries TRBV4-3 and TRBJ2-5; D remains ambiguous. With the DNA end fitting TRBJ2-7 better, the J assignment may be wrong. The CDR3 runs 14 residues. Germline loops: CDR1 LGHNA, CDR2 YSLEER. The CDR3 spells CASSQDPSSYEQYF. The CDR3 DNA sequence: TGCGCCAGCAGCCAAGACCCTAGCTCCTACGAGCAGTACTTC.

The chain links TRBV6-1 to TRBJ2-5, with unresolved D. The germline V gene encodes CDR1 MNHNS and CDR2 SASEGT. The V end lost 4 bases, the J end lost 0 bases, and 6 bases lay between the germline ends. The CDR3 is 13 amino acids. CDR3 region: CASSGQNQETQYF. Written as DNA, the CDR3 is TGTGCCAGCAGTGGGCAGAACCAAGAGACCCAGTACTTC.

The chain uses TRBV30 and TRBJ2-7; D gene uncertain. The V and J ends lost 1 base and 2 bases respectively, with 6 bases between them. Germline CDR1 GTSNPN, CDR2 SVGIG (reference sequence). CDR3 length: 12 amino acids. CDR3 DNA sequence: TGTGCCTGGAGTGCGGTAGCCTACGAGCAGTACTTC. It is translated as CAWSAVAYEQYF.